This T cell receptor beta chain was recorded in a study of OX40 agonist ivuxolimab in advanced cancers. Study information: The patients' treatment was ivuxolimab, an agonistic anti-OX40 (CD134) antibody. Treatment received earlier with anti-PD-1, anti-PD-L1 or anti-CTLA-4 agents was allowed, and under 50% had some.

Measured with immunoSEQ multiplex PCR; TCRdb has only the in-frame clones, and not every one. The table shows 25,000 to 35,000 clones, with approximately 83% occurring only once. Germline V lookup: CDR1 LNHDA, CDR2 SQIVND (reference sequence). The CDR3 is made up of 16 amino acids. V was pared by 4 bases and J by 6 bases, with 22 bases between. The sequence came from an adult with an advanced solid tumor such as melanoma, head and neck, liver or kidney cancer. The sample consisted of CD4+ or CD8+ T cells sorted from blood, taken in a trial of the OX40 agonist ivuxolimab. The chain carries TRBV19 and TRBJ2-7, with D possibly matching TRBD1 (6 bases). For the CDR3, the DNA is TGTGCCAGTAGTAACCGGGACACGGGTAGTCGTCTCGAGCAGTACTTC. Its translation is CASSNRDTGSRLEQYF. The variable domain in full, completed from reference TRBV19 and TRBJ2-7, reads DGGITQSPKYLFRKEGQNVTLSCEQNLNHDAMYWYRQDPGQGLRLIYYSQIVNDFQKGDIAEGYSVSREKKESFPLTVTSAQKNPTAFYLCASSNRDTGSRLEQYFGPGTRLTVT.